This TCR beta chain was documented in a study of cytomegalovirus exposure and HLA in healthy donors (dated by TCRdb to the late 2010s). Regarding the complete study: An earlier analysis of roughly 570 of the donors reported about 260 Gb of sequence data and 117 million unique TCR beta sequences obtained from about 179 million T cells. The study used immunosequencing to profile the T cell repertoires of 666 subjects and linked those repertoires to cytomegalovirus serostatus. Every discovery cohort repertoire had been produced on one sequencing platform. Besides the first cohort of about 730 subjects, a separate validation cohort made up of 120 different subjects was used. Alongside the repertoire data, information on donor age, sex, ethnicity and CMV serostatus was compiled. A later genetic analysis used genome-wide SNP genotypes for about three fifths of the 666 donors, treating that subset as a discovery cohort. The genetic ancestry cluster associated with self-reported Caucasian donors included 81% of the roughly 360 genotyped donors. HLA typing covered class I and class II loci at four-digit resolution. Roughly 5 DR-DQ haplotypes were handled as single units for association and clustering, since linkage in the cohort was strong. In an earlier analysis of 587 of the donors, high-throughput TCR beta sequencing was used to judge whether each TCR beta V gene segment behaved as functional or pseudogenic. An early release covering roughly 580 HLA-typed donors comprised approximately 300 gigabases of sequencing data and some 79 million unique TCR sequences. The later analysis used no new phenotypic data to find candidate immune exposures, relying instead on TCR beta sequences and their occurrence across donors. High-throughput TCR immunosequencing, statistical association of individual TCRs with disease status, and machine learning were combined to predict cytomegalovirus infection status. Among a few hundred genotyped donors of the cohort, an average of about 240,000 unique TCR beta nucleotide sequences were sequenced per donor, around 18% of them non-productive. To study patterns of TCR occurrence, a later analysis re-analyzed previously published TCR beta repertoires from around 660 donors and added high-resolution HLA genotyping. The number of donors typed differed by locus, with roughly 620-630 for A, B, C, DRB1 and DQB1, approximately 500 for DQA1, 606 for DPA1, and some 470 for DPB1. The study aimed to test whether cataloging public T cell receptors could reveal signatures of past pathogen exposure.

The library relied on the immunoSEQ multiplex PCR assay. For the multiplex PCR, a mixture combining 60 forward primers for TCR Vbeta segments and 13 reverse primers for TCR Jbeta segments was used. Amplification of the CDR3 region of rearranged TCR beta genes was performed with a multiplex PCR assay on genomic DNA. Amplified TCR beta libraries were sequenced as 87-base-pair reads on the Illumina HiSeq System. Regarding the original processing steps: A later analysis counted about 80 million unique TCR beta chains across the 500 to 850 repertoires, and 10 million to 11 million of these chains were shared by at least two donors. A nearest-neighbor algorithm error-corrected the raw reads and collapsed the reads into unique sequences, merging closely related sequences to remove PCR and sequencing errors. CDR3 sequences were aligned to IMGT reference sequences to assign V, D and J gene segments. For a sequence to be retained, a match of at least six nucleotides to both a V gene segment and a J gene segment was required. Rearrangements were called productive when the CDR3 lacked stop codons and stayed in frame with V and J; all others were non-productive. CDR3 was defined by IMGT convention, running from the second conserved V-encoded cysteine to the conserved J-encoded phenylalanine. The earlier analysis of about 590 of the donors excluded sequences that lacked an unambiguous match to a single V gene segment. In an earlier analysis of some 590 of the donors, a V segment was called functional when productive rearrangements were above 56.7%, and segregating when the standard deviation between donors exceeded 5%. A statistical classification framework was built for diagnosing cytomegalovirus status from the catalog of TCR beta chain sequences. In a later analysis, V and J genes were assigned by comparing TCR nucleotide sequences against IMGT/GENE-DB human TR gene sequences. In a later analysis, CDR3 sequences and most-parsimonious VDJ recombination scenarios were assigned using the TCRdist pipeline. In a later analysis, each TCR beta chain was defined by its CDR3 amino acid sequence together with its V-gene family, and reads lacking a unique V-gene family were excluded. In a later analysis, a few hundred highly shared, low-generation-probability nucleotide sequences were removed to address suspected cross-contamination and a sequencing artifact. For each public chain, a later analysis derived a clonal expansion index from normalized ranks of inferred template counts within each repertoire. In a later analysis, generation probabilities were computed with a VDJ recombination model fitted to out-of-frame rearrangements, and the resulting probabilities were checked against IGoR. In a later analysis, TCR-TCR, TCR-HLA and TCR-CMV co-occurrence was scored with hypergeometric tests, and a repertoire-size bias correction was applied to TCR pairs. False discovery rates were estimated in a later analysis by permuting HLA or CMV assignments 20 times. In a later analysis, co-occurring TCRs were grouped using DBSCAN, and TCRdist sequence similarity was added for clustering within HLA-allele-positive subsets. Repertoires with fewer than 30,000 or more than 120,000 public chains were left out of co-occurrence clustering, as were about 5 repertoires with anomalous nucleotide sharing. Imported from immuneACCESS, the table was reduced by TCRdb to in-frame sequences with V and J called. These copies leave out some clones; in studies compared against another copy, an unresolved V gene accounts for under half, and the cause of the remainder is not known. For V, J and clone size, that table is used; D and trimming come from the DNA. For this sample there are fewer than 150,000 clones; roughly 73% appear just once. The top ten constitute around 15% of the sample.

This clone was counted between two and nine times. The target of this receptor is not known. No base qualities exist here, and no much larger clone lies one base off it. Study-wide conclusions, independent of this receptor: Assigning TCR associations to individual alleles was difficult when HLA alleles, especially DR and DQ, strongly co-occurred. According to a later analysis, parvovirus B19, influenza, CMV and Epstein-Barr virus appeared linked to several top co-occurrence clusters. The classifier was reported to diagnose cytomegalovirus status with high specificity and sensitivity in both the original and validation cohorts. A cluster of highly shared sequence variants was judged likely to represent a technical artifact of the sequencing pipeline. In a later analysis, the rate of TCR association differed among HLA loci, with DRB1 alleles having the most associated TCRs and HLA-C alleles having the fewest. Only TCR beta chains were sequenced in this cohort, and the absence of alpha or paired-chain data limited detectable features. Most TCR sequences were observed very rarely across donors, whereas some public TCRs were present in many individuals. A few of the identified cytomegalovirus-associated TCR beta chains were confirmed in vitro to be specific for cytomegalovirus antigens. The authors suggested that the approach could potentially be generalized to other disease states and immunological phenotypes. In a later analysis, about 16,000 TCR beta sequences were associated with specific HLA alleles at a false discovery rate of 0.05. The study gave a list of 150 to 200 TCR beta chains associated with cytomegalovirus. Roughly uniform sequencing depth across donors was assumed in presence/absence analyses, although this assumption may not hold. A further reported finding was that TCR beta sequences accurately predicted the HLA-A and HLA-B alleles for most subjects in the first cohort. The 87-base-pair reads could not distinguish some IMGT-functional V segments, including TRBV6-2 and TRBV6-3, so those segments were excluded. Because counts were too low, roughly 18 rarely observed V segments, including chromosome 9 orphons, were left out of the earlier analysis of about 620 of the donors. Compared with equally common non-associated chains, HLA-associated TCR beta chains in a later analysis were more clonally expanded and had lower generation probabilities. In an earlier analysis of approximately 590 of the donors, most TCR beta V segments appeared in productive rearrangements about 87% or about 30% of the time, broadly matching IMGT annotations. In a later analysis, most CMV-associated TCR beta chains were found to appear HLA-restricted, with HLA associations seemingly driven largely by CMV exposure. A later genetic analysis associated a missense DCLRE1C variant with V-gene and J-gene trimming of TCR beta chains, and an independent cohort replicated the association. In a later genetic analysis, fewer N-insertions in productive TCRs were reported among donors in an Asian-associated ancestry cluster than the roughly 640-donor mean. The only immune exposure information available for the cohort was CMV serostatus. Correlated functional status among segregating V segments might reflect linkage disequilibrium, but an unknown experimental factor could not be ruled out. Because HLA typing was missing for some donors at each locus, association tests included only the typed subset.

The CDR3 contains 15 residues, cysteine and phenylalanine counted. Of the read, only the CDR3 DNA is kept; its 45 bases are in frame from base 1. The junction shows trimming of 0 bases on V and 4 bases on J, and the gene matches do not reach 2 bases of it. Based on the germline V gene, the CDR1 and CDR2 sequences are SGHTA and FQGTGA. In total, just over 650 healthy bone marrow donors made up the cohort. All cohort members were sampled while nominally healthy, although unrecorded immune exposures were likely present. Of the approximately 620 cohort members, approximately 290 had a positive CMV serostatus and just over 350 had a negative one, while no CMV serostatus was recorded for the donor. A peripheral blood sample was collected from each donor, and TCR beta sequencing was performed on peripheral blood mononuclear cells. The Qiagen DNeasy Blood Extraction Kit was used to extract genomic DNA from the blood cell samples.

The origin of this receptor is a human donor in good health. Material for sequencing was PBMCs. The sequence joins TRBV7-3 to TRBJ2-2; 7 of the junction bases match TRBD2. The CDR3 here reads CASSLTGEGTGELFF. In nucleotides, the sequence is TGTGCCAGCAGCTTAACAGGGGAGGGCACCGGGGAGCTGTTTTTT. Supplemented by the reference TRBV7-3 and TRBJ2-2 proteins around the CDR3, the complete variable domain is GAGVSQTPSNKVTEKGKYVELRCDPISGHTALYWYRQSLGQGPEFLIYFQGTGAADDSGLPNDRFFAVRPEGSVSTLKIQRTERGDSAVYLCASSLTGEGTGELFFGEGSRLTVL.